These T cell receptor beta chains were read from a single sample in a study of blood T cell repertoires in COVID-19. Sequenced by immunoSEQ multiplex PCR; TCRdb stores in-frame clones only, minus some. The sample records approximately 160,000 clones, less than 90% being singletons. Sample: PBMCs or T cells enriched from blood (not recorded which). These TCRs come from a woman aged 45-60 years who had recovered from COVID-19. CDR3s include the opening cysteine and the closing phenylalanine or tryptophan. Fields, in order: V gene, clone size, J gene, D gene, CDR3 DNA, CDR3 protein. D genes are given only for firm matches. The size of a clone is reported for some rows only, either as once, few or many, or as a class for expanded clones.

V: TRBV5-1
size: once
J: TRBJ2-3
D: TRBD2
DNA: TGCGCCAGCAGCAACGGACTAGCGGGAAGCACAGATACGCAGTATTTT
CDR3: CASSNGLAGSTDTQYF

V: TRBV3-1/TRBV3-2
size: few
J: TRBJ2-5
D: TRBD2
DNA: TGTGCCAGCAGCCTACAGGGACTAGCGGGAGGTCAAGAGACCCAGTACTTC
CDR3: CASSLQGLAGGQETQYF

V: TRBV7-2
size: NA
J: TRBJ2-6
D: NA
DNA: TGTGCCAGCAGCATCCGGGGGGGACAGGGTCCCTCTGGGGCCAACGTCCTGACTTTC
CDR3: CASSIRGGQGPSGANVLTF

V: TRBV18
size: NA
J: TRBJ1-5
D: NA
DNA: TGTGCCAGCTCACCCCAGGGTAGCAATCAGCCCCAGCATTTT
CDR3: CASSPQGSNQPQHF

V: TRBV7-8
size: NA
J: TRBJ2-7
D: TRBD2
DNA: TGTGCCAGCAGCTTAGCAGCGGGACTCTCCTACGAGCAGTACTTC
CDR3: CASSLAAGLSYEQYF

V: TRBV6-1
size: NA
J: TRBJ1-2
D: TRBD1
DNA: TGTGCCAGCAGTGACGGGACAGGGGTAACCTATGGCTACACCTTC
CDR3: CASSDGTGVTYGYTF

V: TRBV5-1
size: NA
J: TRBJ2-3
D: NA
DNA: TGCGCCAGCACCGACAGGCGCCGGGATACGCAGTATTTT
CDR3: CASTDRRRDTQYF

V: TRBV6-5
size: NA
J: TRBJ2-7
D: NA
DNA: TGTGCCAGCAGTTACGGGGGGGCAGGGTACGAGCAGTACTTC
CDR3: CASSYGGAGYEQYF

V: TRBV24-1
size: NA
J: TRBJ2-3
D: TRBD1
DNA: TGTGCCACCAGTACAGGGGGCACAGATACGCAGTATTTT
CDR3: CATSTGGTDTQYF

V: TRBV9
size: NA
J: TRBJ2-7
D: TRBD2
DNA: TGTGCCAGCAGCGTAGATTCTAGCGGGAGGGTCTACGAGCAGTACTTC
CDR3: CASSVDSSGRVYEQYF

V: TRBV27
size: NA
J: TRBJ2-7
D: TRBD1
DNA: TGTGCCAGCAGGTGGGACAGGTTTTCCGAGCAGTACTTC
CDR3: CASRWDRFSEQYF

V: TRBV27
size: NA
J: TRBJ2-2
D: NA
DNA: TGTGCCAGCAGGGGGCGCGGGGCCGGGGAGCTGTTTTTT
CDR3: CASRGRGAGELFF

V: TRBV9
size: NA
J: TRBJ2-7
D: TRBD1
DNA: TGTGCCAGCAGCGTCGGACAGGGGCCCTACGAGCAGTACTTC
CDR3: CASSVGQGPYEQYF

V: TRBV7-2
size: NA
J: TRBJ1-1
D: TRBD1
DNA: TGTGCCAGCAGCTTAGAAGGGACAGGGGGGAACACTGAAGCTTTCTTT
CDR3: CASSLEGTGGNTEAFF

V: TRBV7-3
size: NA
J: TRBJ1-4
D: NA
DNA: TGTGCCAGCAGCTTAAGTGGAAGCGGGGAAAAACTGTTTTTT
CDR3: CASSLSGSGEKLFF

V: TRBV7-2
size: NA
J: TRBJ2-5
D: NA
DNA: TGTGCCAGCAGCTTAGATACAGCCGCAGAGACCCAGTACTTC
CDR3: CASSLDTAAETQYF

V: TRBV19
size: NA
J: TRBJ1-1
D: TRBD1
DNA: TGTGCCAGTAGTATAGCAGGACAGGGGGGGAACACTGAAGCTTTCTTT
CDR3: CASSIAGQGGNTEAFF

V: TRBV19
size: NA
J: TRBJ1-6
D: NA
DNA: TGTGCCAGTAGTATAGAGGAGGGAACACCCCTCCACTTT
CDR3: CASSIEEGTPLHF

V: TRBV18
size: NA
J: TRBJ1-6
D: TRBD1
DNA: TGTGCCAGCTCACCTTTACAGGGGGAATCACCCCTCCACTTT
CDR3: CASSPLQGESPLHF

V: TRBV2
size: NA
J: TRBJ2-2
D: NA
DNA: TGTGCCAGCACGTGGCAGGGGACAAGGCCCGGGGAGCTGTTTTTT
CDR3: CASTWQGTRPGELFF

V: TRBV5-1
size: NA
J: TRBJ2-7
D: NA
DNA: TGCGCCAGCAGCTTGGTAGCAGGGGAGGGATCCTACGAGCAGTACTTC
CDR3: CASSLVAGEGSYEQYF

V: TRBV6-5
size: NA
J: TRBJ2-2
D: NA
DNA: TGTGCCAGCACAGCGGCCGGGGAGCTGTTTTTT
CDR3: CASTAAGELFF

V: TRBV18
size: NA
J: TRBJ2-7
D: NA
DNA: TGTGCCAGCTCACCTCAGGGTCTGGCCTACGAGCAGTACTTC
CDR3: CASSPQGLAYEQYF

V: TRBV11-1
size: NA
J: TRBJ1-2
D: NA
DNA: TGTGCCAGCAGCTTAGCGCTCAGTAACTATGGCTACACCTTC
CDR3: CASSLALSNYGYTF

V: TRBV9
size: once
J: TRBJ2-7
D: TRBD2
DNA: TGTGCCAGCAGCGGGACTAGCGGCTACGAGCAGTACTTC
CDR3: CASSGTSGYEQYF

V: TRBV6-5
size: NA
J: TRBJ1-5
D: NA
DNA: TGTGCCAGCAGCCGAGACATTAGCAATCAGCCCCAGCATTTT
CDR3: CASSRDISNQPQHF

V: TRBV15
size: NA
J: TRBJ1-2
D: NA
DNA: TGTGCCACCAGCAGAGATGCACAGCTCTATGGCTACACCTTC
CDR3: CATSRDAQLYGYTF

V: TRBV27
size: NA
J: TRBJ2-1
D: NA
DNA: TGTGCCAGCAGTTTATCCAGTCCTTCCTCCTACAATGAGCAGTTCTTC
CDR3: CASSLSSPSSYNEQFF

V: TRBV28
size: NA
J: TRBJ1-5
D: TRBD1
DNA: TGTGCCAGCAGCCGACAGGGTTTAGGGAGCAATCAGCCCCAGCATTTT
CDR3: CASSRQGLGSNQPQHF

V: TRBV5-1
size: few
J: TRBJ1-4
D: TRBD1
DNA: TGCGCCAGCAGCGGGGACAGGGACTCGAATGAAAAACTGTTTTTT
CDR3: CASSGDRDSNEKLFF

V: TRBV7-8
size: NA
J: TRBJ2-5
D: NA
DNA: TGTGCCAGCAGCCCGTTATTTTCTAGTGGACACAAACAAGAGACCCAGTACTTC
CDR3: CASSPLFSSGHKQETQYF

V: TRBV5-4
size: NA
J: TRBJ1-2
D: NA
DNA: TGTGCCAGCAGCTTCCAGGGCGCGAACTATGGCTACACCTTC
CDR3: CASSFQGANYGYTF

V: TRBV6-1
size: NA
J: TRBJ1-5
D: TRBD1
DNA: TGTGCCAGCAGTGGCCGGGACAGGGGTAGCAATCAGCCCCAGCATTTT
CDR3: CASSGRDRGSNQPQHF

V: TRBV4-3
size: NA
J: TRBJ1-2
D: NA
DNA: TGCGCCAGCAGCCAAGATTGGTCAGGTGGCTACACCTTC
CDR3: CASSQDWSGGYTF

V: TRBV27
size: NA
J: TRBJ2-7
D: NA
DNA: TGTGCCAGCAGTTTTAACTTCTACGAGCAGTACTTC
CDR3: CASSFNFYEQYF

V: TRBV7-8
size: NA
J: TRBJ1-4
D: NA
DNA: TGTGCCAGCAGCCCACGCAGGGAAACTAATGAAAAACTGTTTTTT
CDR3: CASSPRRETNEKLFF